The 5 T cell receptor beta chains below all came from one sample that was sequenced in a study of shared clonotypes between healthy human individuals. Data came from immunoSEQ multiplex PCR; TCRdb stores just in-frame clones and leaves some out. The repertoire holds fewer than 700,000 clones, around 78% seen once, with about 12% in the top ten. The sample consisted of PBMCs. These receptors all come from a woman in her thirties or forties in good health. Some clones in this sample may be carry-over from other donors' samples.

This clone was seen more than once but under ten times. Other DNA sequences within the sample encode an identical CDR3. The chain links TRBV19 to TRBJ1-1; D not resolved. The V end lost 2 bases, the J end lost 2 bases, and 6 bases lay between the germline ends. The CDR3 is made up of 13 amino acids. Looked up from germline, CDR1 is LNHDA and CDR2 is SQIVND (reference sequence). The CDR3 protein is CASSISRNTEAFF. In DNA, the CDR3 is TGTGCCAGTAGTATAAGCAGAAACACTGAAGCTTTCTTT.

This sequence joins TRBV28 and TRBJ2-6; D gene ambiguous. This CDR3 region has 16 residues. Germline V gene lookup returns CDR1 MDHEN and CDR2 SYDVKM. Between the trimmed V and J ends, which lost 5 bases and 3 bases, there was a span of 14 bases. The CDR3 nucleotides read TGTGCCAGCAGTATTGGCTGGGTTAGTGGGGCCAACGTCCTGACTTTC. Translated, it gives CASSIGWVSGANVLTF.

CDR3 sequence: CASLPQGNYGYTF. CDR3 coding DNA: TGTGCCAGCTTACCGCAGGGGAACTATGGCTACACCTTC. The chain carries TRBV28 and TRBJ1-2, with D possibly being TRBD1 (6 bases). The V and J ends lost 8 bases and 2 bases respectively, with 12 bases between them. CDR3 size: 13 residues. Germline V CDR1 and CDR2: MDHEN, SYDVKM.

J is TRBJ1-2 and V is TRBV29-1; no reliable D call. The CDR3 runs to 15 residues. Germline values: CDR1 SQVTM, CDR2 ANQGSEA. Trimming removed 3 bases at V and 4 bases at J, with 18 bases between. Here the CDR3 reads CSVESIAADFYGYTF. As DNA, the CDR3 is TGCAGCGTTGAGTCTATTGCGGCGGATTTCTATGGCTACACCTTC.

The DNA for the CDR3 is TGTGCCTGGAGTGGTCCAGTCTCTGGAAACACCATATATTTT. It is translated as CAWSGPVSGNTIYF. The rearrangement uses TRBV30 and TRBJ1-3; D unclear. V was pared by 1 base and J by 0 bases, with 7 bases between. The germline CDR1 and CDR2 sequences are GTSNPN and SVGIG (reference sequence). The CDR3 contains 14 residues. Together with reference TRBV30 and TRBJ1-3, the CDR3 gives the full variable domain: SQTIHQWPATLVQPVGSPLSLECTVEGTSNPNLYWYRQAAGRGLQLLFYSVGIGQISSEVPQNLSASRPQDRQFILSSKKLLLSDSGFYLCAWSGPVSGNTIYFGEGSWLTVV.